This T cell receptor beta chain comes out of a study of T cell repertoires in cytomegalovirus infection. Study outcomes and limitations: HLA-C-restricted CMV clonotypes gave the most frequent clonotype in two of eight donors.

Trimming cost V 6 bases and J 3 bases; bases outside gene matches: 1. CDR1 and CDR2 (germline): LNHDA, SQIVND (reference sequence). The CDR3 runs 13 residues. This clonotype has more than one count but fewer than ten. The antigen is unknown. TCRdb reanalysed the reads using MiXCR and keeps one entry per CDR3 protein. The sample holds roughly 500,000 distinct CDR3 sequences; 25% to 35% are singletons and the top ten take 17%. Sequencing used cultured PBMCs, obtained from culture after CMV antigen stimulation. The chain is built from TRBV19 and TRBJ1-5, with TRBD1 identical over 8 bases. This sequence originates from a human donor in good health (CMV status not recorded). Some clones in this sample may be carry-over from other donors' samples. In nucleotides, the CDR3 is TGTGCCAGTAGCAGGGGGCTCAATCAGCCCCAGCATTTT. It codes for CASSRGLNQPQHF.